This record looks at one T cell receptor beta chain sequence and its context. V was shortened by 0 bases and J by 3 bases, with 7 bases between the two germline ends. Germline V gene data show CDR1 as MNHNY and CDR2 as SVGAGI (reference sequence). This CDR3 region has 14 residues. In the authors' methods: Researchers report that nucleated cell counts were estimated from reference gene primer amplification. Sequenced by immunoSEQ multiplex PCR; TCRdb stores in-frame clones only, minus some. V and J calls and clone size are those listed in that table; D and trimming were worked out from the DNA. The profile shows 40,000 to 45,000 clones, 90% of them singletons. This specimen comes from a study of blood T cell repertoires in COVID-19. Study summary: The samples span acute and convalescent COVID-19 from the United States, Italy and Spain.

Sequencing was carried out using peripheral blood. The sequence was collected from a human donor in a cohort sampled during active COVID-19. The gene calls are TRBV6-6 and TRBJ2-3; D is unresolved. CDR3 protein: CASSYSTGTDTQYF. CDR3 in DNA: TGTGCCAGCAGTTACTCGACCGGGACAGATACGCAGTATTTT.